The 2 T cell receptor beta chains given below trace back to one sample, sequenced in a study of T cell repertoires in cytomegalovirus infection. MiXCR was run by TCRdb on the reads, yielding one entry per CDR3 protein. The sample includes about 69,000 distinct CDR3 sequences, approximately 30% of them seen just once. For these TCRs, the target antigens are not known. This material consisted of CD8+ T cells from cultured PBMCs, taken from culture after CMV antigen stimulation. These receptors came from a human donor in good health (CMV status not recorded). Some clones in this sample may be carry-over from other donors' samples.

The chain carries TRBV27 and TRBJ2-3; the D is unclear. The CDR3 runs 12 residues. Trimming stripped 5 bases from V and 4 bases from J, with 7 bases between. The V gene's germline CDR1 is MNHEY and CDR2 SMNVEV (reference sequence). The CDR3 sequence is CASSPQPDTQYF. In nucleotides, the CDR3 is TGTGCCAGCAGTCCCCAGCCAGATACGCAGTATTTT.

This rearrangement joins TRBV27 to TRBJ2-6; D possibly corresponds to TRBD1 (6 bases). CDR1 MNHEY and CDR2 SMNVEV come from the germline V gene (reference sequence). V lost 5 bases to trimming and J lost 0 bases, with 17 bases between them. This CDR3 is 18 amino acids long. For the CDR3, the DNA is TGTGCCAGCAGTCCAGCACAGGGCCCTGTCTCTGGGGCCAACGTCCTGACTTTC. Translated: CASSPAQGPVSGANVLTF.